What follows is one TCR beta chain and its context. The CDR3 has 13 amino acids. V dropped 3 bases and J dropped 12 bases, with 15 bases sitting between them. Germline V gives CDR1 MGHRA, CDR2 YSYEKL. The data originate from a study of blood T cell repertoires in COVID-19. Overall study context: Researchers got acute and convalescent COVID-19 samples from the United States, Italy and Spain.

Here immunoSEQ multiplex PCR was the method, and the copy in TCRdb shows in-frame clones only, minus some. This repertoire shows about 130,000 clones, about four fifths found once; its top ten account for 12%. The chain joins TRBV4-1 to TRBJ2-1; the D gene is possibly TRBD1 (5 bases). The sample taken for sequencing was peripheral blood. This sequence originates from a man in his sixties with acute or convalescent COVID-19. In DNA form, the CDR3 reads TGCGCCAGCAGCCAGACAGCCTTCTGGGGGCAGTTCTTC. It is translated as CASSQTAFWGQFF.